This T cell receptor beta chain was recorded in a study of neoadjuvant anti-PD-1 for oral cavity cancer. The wider study: Around day 43, patients without progression received a fourth nivolumab dose before surgery.

Germline lookup yields CDR1 MDHEN and CDR2 SYDVKM. The CDR3 contains 11 residues. Trimming cost V 7 bases and J 8 bases, with 8 bases left between them. Turning to this clone: The antigen is undetermined.

General study points: After neoadjuvant nivolumab, PBMC T cell clonality was significantly higher in non-responders than responders. Higher pretreatment blood Treg/Th17 ratios correlated with higher pretreatment blood and lower post-treatment tumor TCRbeta clonality.

PBMC libraries mostly used roughly 500 ng of input genomic DNA, with six replicates per sample. Measured with immunoSEQ multiplex PCR; TCRdb has only the in-frame clones, and not every one. This table has more than 50,000 clones, approximately 79% appearing once. Sequenced here: PBMCs, sampled before nivolumab (anti-PD-1) treatment. The V and J genes are TRBV28 and TRBJ2-2; D perhaps matches TRBD1 (6 bases). The receptor comes from a person aged 40 to 85 with oral cavity squamous cell carcinoma. The CDR3 sequence is CASNRVGELFF. CDR3 DNA: TGTGCCAGCAACAGGGTGGGGGAGCTGTTTTTT.